The 22 T cell receptor beta chains presented below share a single source sample, sequenced in a study of blood T cell repertoires in COVID-19. The assay was immunoSEQ multiplex PCR, and TCRdb's table has in-frame clones only and misses some. Here the sample spans about 55,000 clones, about 90% being singletons. Sequencing was done on a sample of peripheral blood. These receptors originate from a human donor with active COVID-19. The donor label of this sample is uncertain.

The chain carries TRBV7-6 and TRBJ2-3; 7 bases agree with TRBD1. The CDR3 spans 16 residues. Per the germline V gene, CDR1 is SGHVS and CDR2 is FNYEAQ. V was clipped by 3 bases and J by 3 bases; unmatched bases: 9. CDR3 sequence (DNA): TGTGCCAGCAGCTTGGGACAGACTATAATTACAGATACGCAGTATTTT. It encodes CASSLGQTIITDTQYF.

This chain connects TRBV7-2 to TRBJ2-1; 7 bases fit TRBD2. The CDR3 is 20 amino acids. The J segment lost 2 bases and the V segment lost 0 bases, leaving 16 bases of the junction unmatched. Per germline, CDR1 SGHTA and CDR2 FQGNSA. The CDR3 reads CASSLAAASGRHVTYNEQFF. In nucleotides, the CDR3 is TGTGCCAGCAGCTTAGCGGCGGCTAGCGGAAGGCACGTAACCTACAATGAGCAGTTCTTC.

In nucleotides, the CDR3 is TGTGCCAGCAGCTTTTCTTCCGGGAATTCACCCCTCCACTTT. Its translation: CASSFSSGNSPLHF. The chain links TRBV7-2 to TRBJ1-6, with D unresolved. V dropped 3 bases and J dropped 7 bases, with 10 bases sitting between them. From germline, CDR1 is SGHTA and CDR2 FQGNSA. The CDR3 contains 14 residues.

The rearrangement uses TRBV6-5 and TRBJ1-1; D uncertain. The CDR3 spans 13 residues. The germline V gene has CDR1 MNHEY and CDR2 SVGAGI. V was shortened by 3 bases and J by 1 base, with 6 bases between the two germline ends. CDR3: CASSYQENTEAFF. The DNA of the CDR3 is TGTGCCAGCAGTTATCAGGAGAACACTGAAGCTTTCTTT.

This chain joins TRBV5-6 and TRBJ2-3; tentatively, D is TRBD2 (6 bases). V was cut by 4 bases and J by 4 bases, with 13 bases left in between. Germline V CDR1 and CDR2: SGHDT, YYEEEE. This CDR3 has 14 residues. This CDR3 reads CASSLSGDADTQYF. Here the CDR3 DNA reads TGTGCCAGCAGCCTCTCGGGGGATGCAGATACGCAGTATTTT.

This clone was seen a single time. J is TRBJ1-6 and V is TRBV5-1; no definite D call. The CDR3 covers 12 residues. In germline, CDR1 is SGHRS, CDR2 YFSETQ. V gave up 5 bases and J gave up 5 bases, with 5 bases separating them. DNA of the CDR3: TGCGCCAGCAGACAGAATAATTCACCCCTCCACTTT. Encoded protein: CASRQNNSPLHF. Variable domain in full (rest from reference TRBV5-1 and TRBJ1-6): KAGVTQTPRYLIKTRGQQVTLSCSPISGHRSVSWYQQTPGQGLQFLFEYFSETQRNKGNFPGRFSGRQFSNSRSEMNVSTLELGDSALYLCASRQNNSPLHFGNGTRLTVT.

CDR3 bases: TGTGCCAGCAGCGTAGGGAGCGGGGGGGCCATCACCGGGGAGCTGTTTTTT. This translates into CASSVGSGGAITGELFF. The chain recombines TRBV9 with TRBJ2-2; 10 bases are shared with TRBD2. J gave up 4 bases and V 0 bases, and 6 bases lay outside the gene matches. The CDR3 has 17 amino acids. CDR1 and CDR2 (germline): SGDLS, YYNGEE.

This sequence joins TRBV13 and TRBJ2-1; 7 bases map to TRBD2. V was clipped by 5 bases and J by 9 bases; unmatched bases: 7. CDR1 is PRHDT, CDR2 FYEKMQ, per germline (reference sequence). The CDR3 contains 13 residues. CDR3 sequence: CASSPTSSFEQFF. For the CDR3, the DNA is TGTGCCAGCAGCCCGACTAGCAGCTTTGAGCAGTTCTTC.

This clone was observed a few times. This rearrangement joins TRBV15 to TRBJ2-7; 9 bases are a match to TRBD1. The CDR3 sequence is 15 residues long. Looked up from germline, CDR1 is LNHNV and CDR2 is YYDKDF (reference sequence). V was clipped by 0 bases and J by 2 bases; unmatched bases: 2. The CDR3 region has the DNA TGTGCCACCAGCAGAGATACAGGGGGCGCCTACGAGCAGTACTTC. Translated, it gives CATSRDTGGAYEQYF.

This chain connects TRBV2 to TRBJ1-1; D unresolved. V lost 6 bases and J lost 1, with 9 bases in between. Germline CDR1 SNHLY, CDR2 FYNNEI. The CDR3 covers 13 residues. The CDR3 sequence is CASSLGRNTEAFF. The DNA for the CDR3 is TGTGCCAGCAGCCTGGGGAGGAACACTGAAGCTTTCTTT.

The gene calls are TRBV7-8 and TRBJ1-1; 7 bases match TRBD1. The CDR3 has 16 residues. V trimming: 5 bases; J trimming: 5 bases; junction bases outside the gene matches: 14. CDR1 SGHVS and CDR2 FQNEAQ come from the germline V gene. The CDR3 nucleotides are TGTGCCAGCAGCCTACGACAGGGCGTCCGGGTGACTGAAGCTTTCTTT. Translated, it gives CASSLRQGVRVTEAFF.

The V call is TRBV7-2, the J call TRBJ1-1; D is ambiguous. This CDR3 is built from 14 residues. V lost 2 bases and J lost 4, with 11 bases in between. Germline V lookup: CDR1 SGHTA, CDR2 FQGNSA. The CDR3 loop reads CASSLTRQGTEAFF. DNA for the CDR3: TGTGCCAGCAGCTTAACCAGGCAAGGCACTGAAGCTTTCTTT. The complete variable domain, with remaining parts taken from reference TRBV7-2 and TRBJ1-1, reads GAGVSQSPSNKVTEKGKDVELRCDPISGHTALYWYRQSLGQGLEFLIYFQGNSAPDKSGLPSDRFSAERTGGSVSTLTIQRTQQEDSAVYLCASSLTRQGTEAFFGQGTRLTVV.

The chain couples TRBV19 to TRBJ2-2; TRBD2 matches 13 bases. With V trimmed by 5 bases and J by 4 bases, 10 bases remained unmatched. Germline loops: CDR1 LNHDA, CDR2 SQIVND (reference sequence). CDR3 length: 18 amino acids. CDR3 sequence (DNA): TGTGCCAGTAGTGTCAGACTAGCGGGGGGAGTGGCCACCGGGGAGCTGTTTTTT. It codes for CASSVRLAGGVATGELFF.

This clone was observed once. This chain joins TRBV5-1 and TRBJ1-1; unclear D gene. CDR3 length: 15 residues. Deletions cut 1 base from V and 1 base from J, with 11 bases between. Germline values: CDR1 SGHRS, CDR2 YFSETQ. CDR3 in DNA: TGCGCCAGCAGCTTGATTCGCACAACGAACACTGAAGCTTTCTTT. Residues: CASSLIRTTNTEAFF.

This rearrangement joins TRBV6-4 to TRBJ2-1, with D perhaps TRBD2 (7 bases). This CDR3 is 14 amino acids long. The V end was cut by 0 bases, the J end by 15 bases, with 18 bases between. Germline V CDR1 and CDR2: MRHNA, SNTAGT. The CDR3 spells CASSDSEEGGPPFF. The DNA of the CDR3 is TGTGCCAGCAGTGACTCGGAGGAGGGGGGGCCCCCGTTCTTC.

The rearrangement uses TRBV19 and TRBJ1-4, with D possibly TRBD1 on 6 matching bases. The CDR3 is 13 amino acids. CDR1 and CDR2 (germline): LNHDA, SQIVND (reference sequence). V lost 10 bases, J lost 8 bases, and 17 bases lay in between. DNA for the CDR3: TGTGCCACCTCCGAGGGGGTTAGGGAAAAACTGTTTTTT. Translation gives CATSEGVREKLFF.

The V gene is TRBV4-1, the J gene TRBJ1-2, with 7 positions matching TRBD1. Trimming cost V 2 bases and J 2 bases; bases outside gene matches: 5. Germline CDR1 reads MGHRA; CDR2 reads YSYEKL. CDR3 size: 15 residues. CDR3 sequence reads: CASSQSDRRNYGYTF. The CDR3 nucleotides read TGCGCCAGCAGCCAATCGGACAGGAGGAACTATGGCTACACCTTC.

The rearrangement links TRBV6-2 or TRBV6-3 to TRBJ2-1; 7 bases align to TRBD1. V shed 2 bases and J 2 bases; nucleotides not matched to a gene: 6. The CDR3 totals 16 residues. CDR1 is MNHEY and CDR2 is SVGEGT in the germline V gene. The CDR3 sequence is CASSYRRQGTYNEQFF. CDR3 DNA sequence: TGTGCCAGCAGTTACAGGCGACAGGGTACCTACAATGAGCAGTTCTTC.

The J gene is TRBJ2-2, the V gene TRBV6-1; D remains ambiguous. The germline CDR1 and CDR2 sequences are MNHNS and SASEGT. V gave up 1 base and J gave up 3 bases, with 12 bases separating them. The CDR3 spans 16 residues. CDR3 in DNA: TGTGCCAGCAGTGAAGGGTTTAGTTTTGACACCGGGGAGCTGTTTTTT. It codes for CASSEGFSFDTGELFF.

This chain connects TRBV7-3 to TRBJ2-1; D not resolved. The CDR3 runs to 14 residues. Germline V gene data show CDR1 as SGHTA and CDR2 as FQGTGA. V was cut by 1 base and J by 8 bases, with 12 bases left in between. In DNA form, the CDR3 reads TGTGCCAGCAGCTTAATGCCCGCCTCGGATGAGCAGTTCTTC. Translation: CASSLMPASDEQFF.

The sample holds a few counts of this clone. The J gene is TRBJ2-7, the V gene TRBV12-3 or TRBV12-4; D may be TRBD2 (5 bases). This CDR3 contains 12 residues. V was cut by 5 bases and J by 6 bases, with 11 bases left in between. The CDR3, as DNA: TGTGCCAGCAGTCCGGACTCCCGCGAGCAGTACTTC. Translated: CASSPDSREQYF.

This rearrangement joins TRBV29-1 to TRBJ2-7, with a tentative D call TRBD1 (6 bases). V was pared by 7 bases and J by 2 bases, with 18 bases between. CDR1 is SQVTM and CDR2 is ANQGSEA in the germline V gene. This CDR3 comprises 14 residues. The CDR3 sequence is CSALYGGVTYEQYF. The CDR3 DNA reads TGCAGCGCCCTGTATGGGGGCGTGACCTACGAGCAGTACTTC.